This T cell receptor (beta chain) was captured by sequencing in a study of PD-1 blockade in mismatch repair-deficient tumors. Study in general: All were previously treated, progressing patients with about a dozen mismatch repair-deficient cancer types. Study results and caveats: Tumor-resident clones, often undetectable pretreatment in blood, expanded then contracted after pembrolizumab.

Clones were sequenced by immunoSEQ multiplex PCR, and TCRdb holds only the in-frame ones, with some missing. The table has 35,000 to 40,000 clones, 70% to 80% seen once; the top ten hold 22%. Every patient had mismatch repair deficiency by PCR or immunohistochemistry. TCRs were sequenced from three patients responding to pembrolizumab. Concerning this clone: What it binds is unknown.

This receptor was obtained from an adult with mismatch repair-deficient cancer. This specimen was peripheral blood, taken 4 weeks after starting pembrolizumab.

CDR3 bases: TGCGCCAGCAGCCAAGCGTCTGTAGCGGGAGGGCGGCCGGGTGAGCAGTTCTTC. It specifies CASSQASVAGGRPGEQFF. The chain is built from TRBV4-3 and TRBJ2-1, with 11 bases aligning to TRBD2. There are 18 residues in the CDR3. Germline trimming cut 1 base from V and 9 bases from J; bases unmatched to any gene: 14. The germline gives CDR1 LGHNA, CDR2 YSLEER.